This is a list of T cell receptor beta chains from one sample in a study of blood T cells in healthy people across ages. TCRdb reanalysed the 5' RACE reads using MiXCR and keeps one entry per CDR3 protein. This sample has 500,000 to 600,000 distinct CDR3 sequences, with approximately 25% found just once. What was sequenced was blood. The source of these receptors is a woman in her sixties or seventies in good health. Each CDR3 is given with its conserved first and last residue. Fields, in order: CDR3 protein, CDR3 DNA, CDR3 length, D gene, V gene, clone size, J gene. The D gene is left open where the match is weak. Not all rows give a size; the values are once, few, many and, for expanded clones, a class.

CDR3aa: CASSQWGEKLFF
CDR3nt: TGTGCCAGCAGCCAATGGGGGGAAAAACTGTTTTTT
len: 12
d_gene: NA
v_gene: TRBV7-9
abundance: many
j_gene: TRBJ1-4

CDR3aa: CASSIPKVPGRTDTQYF
CDR3nt: TGTGCCAGCAGCATCCCCAAGGTACCGGGGAGGACAGATACGCAGTATTTT
len: 17
d_gene: NA
v_gene: TRBV11-3
abundance: NA
j_gene: TRBJ2-3

CDR3aa: CASSYSWGVNTGELFF
CDR3nt: TGTGCCAGCAGTTACTCGTGGGGGGTCAACACCGGGGAGCTGTTTTTT
len: 16
d_gene: NA
v_gene: TRBV6-5
abundance: few
j_gene: TRBJ2-2

CDR3aa: CASSPRGRESSGANVLTF
CDR3nt: TGTGCCAGCTCACCAAGGGGCAGGGAGAGCTCTGGGGCCAACGTCCTGACTTTC
len: 18
d_gene: NA
v_gene: TRBV18
abundance: few
j_gene: TRBJ2-6

CDR3aa: CASSDRGYEQYF
CDR3nt: TGTGCCAGTAGTGACAGGGGTTACGAGCAGTACTTC
len: 12
d_gene: TRBD1
v_gene: TRBV19
abundance: many
j_gene: TRBJ2-7

CDR3aa: CASSPPGGQGLNEQFF
CDR3nt: TGTGCCAGCAGCCCCCCCGGAGGACAGGGGCTGAATGAGCAGTTCTTC
len: 16
d_gene: TRBD1
v_gene: TRBV7-3
abundance: few
j_gene: TRBJ2-1

CDR3aa: CASSFVSGGAWGEQFF
CDR3nt: TGTGCCAGCAGCTTCGTGTCGGGGGGGGCCTGGGGTGAGCAGTTCTTC
len: 16
d_gene: TRBD2
v_gene: TRBV7-2
abundance: few
j_gene: TRBJ2-1

CDR3aa: CSVRRASYEQYF
CDR3nt: TGCAGCGTAAGGCGGGCGTCCTACGAGCAGTACTTC
len: 12
d_gene: NA
v_gene: TRBV29-1
abundance: many
j_gene: TRBJ2-7

CDR3aa: CASSQETRMGGCTF
CDR3nt: TGCGCCAGCAGCCAAGAAACCAGAATGGGTGGCTGCACCTTC
len: 14
d_gene: NA
v_gene: TRBV4-3
abundance: NA
j_gene: TRBJ1-2

CDR3aa: CASSQGLSTITDTQYF
CDR3nt: TGTGCCAGCAGCCAAGGATTATCAACAATCACAGATACGCAGTATTTT
len: 16
d_gene: NA
v_gene: TRBV4-2
abundance: few
j_gene: TRBJ2-3

CDR3aa: CATSRDDSSRKAFF
CDR3nt: TGTGCCACCAGCAGAGACGACAGTTCAAGGAAAGCTTTCTTT
len: 14
d_gene: NA
v_gene: TRBV15
abundance: NA
j_gene: TRBJ1-1

CDR3aa: CTSTFSGVYNEQFF
CDR3nt: TGTACCAGCACCTTTAGCGGGGTTTACAATGAGCAGTTCTTC
len: 14
d_gene: TRBD2
v_gene: TRBV7-8
abundance: NA
j_gene: TRBJ2-1

CDR3aa: CASSSPPGLRLDTRYF
CDR3nt: TGTGCCAGTAGTAGCCCCCCGGGACTCAGATTGGATACGCGGTATTTT
len: 16
d_gene: NA
v_gene: TRBV19
abundance: NA
j_gene: TRBJ2-3

CDR3aa: CASSLNYGGDQPQHF
CDR3nt: TGTGCCAGCAGTTTAAACTATGGGGGGGATCAGCCCCAGCATTTT
len: 15
d_gene: NA
v_gene: TRBV12-3/TRBV12-4
abundance: few
j_gene: TRBJ1-5

CDR3aa: CASSSTGLGETQYF
CDR3nt: TGTGCCAGCAGCTCTACAGGGTTGGGTGAGACCCAGTACTTC
len: 14
d_gene: NA
v_gene: TRBV5-8
abundance: few
j_gene: TRBJ2-5

CDR3aa: CASSLVAGGLQETQYF
CDR3nt: TGCGCCAGCAGCTTGGTTGCGGGGGGACTTCAAGAGACCCAGTACTTC
len: 16
d_gene: TRBD2
v_gene: TRBV5-1
abundance: NA
j_gene: TRBJ2-5

CDR3aa: CAARTSGGEQETQYF
CDR3nt: TGTGCCGCCCGGACTAGCGGGGGCGAACAAGAGACCCAGTACTTC
len: 15
d_gene: TRBD2
v_gene: TRBV10-3
abundance: NA
j_gene: TRBJ2-5

CDR3aa: CASSSQGRNEKLFF
CDR3nt: TGTGCCAGCAGTTCGCAGGGAAGGAATGAAAAACTGTTTTTT
len: 14
d_gene: NA
v_gene: TRBV12-3/TRBV12-4
abundance: NA
j_gene: TRBJ1-4

CDR3aa: CASSLFYEGLGGNTIYF
CDR3nt: TGCGCCAGCAGCCTTTTCTACGAGGGATTAGGCGGAAACACCATATATTTT
len: 17
d_gene: NA
v_gene: TRBV4-1
abundance: NA
j_gene: TRBJ1-3

CDR3aa: CASSSGTNNEKLFF
CDR3nt: TGTGCCAGCAGCTCAGGGACGAATAATGAAAAACTGTTTTTT
len: 14
d_gene: NA
v_gene: TRBV7-8
abundance: NA
j_gene: TRBJ1-4

CDR3aa: CAGSQGRGLGYTF
CDR3nt: TGCGCCGGCAGCCAAGGCAGGGGGCTAGGCTACACCTTC
len: 13
d_gene: TRBD1
v_gene: TRBV4-3
abundance: NA
j_gene: TRBJ1-2

CDR3aa: CSVETRRQSGYTF
CDR3nt: TGCAGCGTTGAAACGCGGAGGCAGTCGGGCTACACCTTC
len: 13
d_gene: NA
v_gene: TRBV29-1
abundance: NA
j_gene: TRBJ1-2

CDR3aa: CASRSAHNEQFF
CDR3nt: TGTGCCAGCCGATCCGCTCACAATGAGCAGTTCTTC
len: 12
d_gene: NA
v_gene: TRBV12-3/TRBV12-4
abundance: few
j_gene: TRBJ2-1

CDR3aa: CASSLETGRRTQYF
CDR3nt: TGTGCCAGCAGCTTAGAGACAGGGAGGAGGACCCAGTACTTC
len: 14
d_gene: NA
v_gene: TRBV7-9
abundance: NA
j_gene: TRBJ2-5

CDR3aa: CSVGPPGSFYEQYF
CDR3nt: TGCAGCGTTGGGCCCCCGGGGTCGTTCTACGAGCAGTACTTC
len: 14
d_gene: NA
v_gene: TRBV29-1
abundance: NA
j_gene: TRBJ2-7

CDR3aa: CASTRGGTSTDTQYF
CDR3nt: TGTGCCAGCACGCGCGGGGGCACTAGCACAGATACGCAGTATTTT
len: 15
d_gene: NA
v_gene: TRBV28
abundance: NA
j_gene: TRBJ2-3

CDR3aa: CAISEADTTNEKLFF
CDR3nt: TGTGCCATCAGTGAAGCGGACACAACTAATGAAAAACTGTTTTTT
len: 15
d_gene: NA
v_gene: TRBV10-3
abundance: NA
j_gene: TRBJ1-4

CDR3aa: CASSQASQGTYEQYF
CDR3nt: TGCGCCAGCAGCCAAGCCTCACAGGGAACCTACGAGCAGTACTTC
len: 15
d_gene: NA
v_gene: TRBV4-3
abundance: NA
j_gene: TRBJ2-7

CDR3aa: CASSPRRGSIRHGYTF
CDR3nt: TGTGCCAGCAGCCCCCGACGAGGGTCCATCCGGCATGGCTACACCTTC
len: 16
d_gene: NA
v_gene: TRBV3-1
abundance: NA
j_gene: TRBJ1-2

CDR3aa: CASSPQDRGLEQYF
CDR3nt: TGCGCCAGCAGCCCCCAGGACAGGGGGCTTGAGCAGTACTTC
len: 14
d_gene: TRBD1
v_gene: TRBV5-1
abundance: NA
j_gene: TRBJ2-7

CDR3aa: CASSVVPSGGIGELFF
CDR3nt: TGTGCCAGCAGCGTAGTGCCTAGCGGGGGGATCGGGGAGCTGTTTTTT
len: 16
d_gene: TRBD2
v_gene: TRBV9
abundance: NA
j_gene: TRBJ2-2

CDR3aa: CASSMGQMNTEAFF
CDR3nt: TGCGCCAGCAGCATGGGACAGATGAACACTGAAGCTTTCTTT
len: 14
d_gene: TRBD1
v_gene: TRBV5-1
abundance: once
j_gene: TRBJ1-1

CDR3aa: CASSERPLPNYGYTF
CDR3nt: TGTGCCAGCAGTGAAAGGCCGTTGCCTAACTATGGCTACACCTTC
len: 15
d_gene: NA
v_gene: TRBV6-1
abundance: NA
j_gene: TRBJ1-2

CDR3aa: CASSGWFNEKLFF
CDR3nt: TGTGCCAGCAGTGGATGGTTTAATGAAAAACTGTTTTTT
len: 13
d_gene: NA
v_gene: TRBV6-5
abundance: NA
j_gene: TRBJ1-4

CDR3aa: CASSPRWAGQNTEAFF
CDR3nt: TGTGCCAGCAGTCCACGGTGGGCAGGACAGAACACTGAAGCTTTCTTT
len: 16
d_gene: NA
v_gene: TRBV6-2/TRBV6-3
abundance: few
j_gene: TRBJ1-1

CDR3aa: CASSPSGLAGYTF
CDR3nt: TGTGCCAGCAGCCCTTCAGGGTTGGCTGGCTACACCTTC
len: 13
d_gene: NA
v_gene: TRBV14
abundance: NA
j_gene: TRBJ1-2

CDR3aa: CASSESRAGDTQYF
CDR3nt: TGTGCCAGCAGTGAATCTAGAGCAGGGGATACGCAGTATTTT
len: 14
d_gene: NA
v_gene: TRBV25-1
abundance: few
j_gene: TRBJ2-3

CDR3aa: CASSLYGGNQETQYF
CDR3nt: TGCGCCAGCAGCTTGTACGGGGGGAACCAAGAGACCCAGTACTTC
len: 15
d_gene: TRBD2
v_gene: TRBV5-1
abundance: few
j_gene: TRBJ2-5

CDR3aa: CASSLAPPIQYF
CDR3nt: TGTGCCAGCAGCTTAGCCCCTCCCATTCAGTACTTC
len: 12
d_gene: NA
v_gene: TRBV7-2
abundance: NA
j_gene: TRBJ2-4

CDR3aa: CASSLGQPRSYNEQFF
CDR3nt: TGCGCCAGCAGCTTGGGCCAGCCGCGCTCCTACAATGAGCAGTTCTTC
len: 16
d_gene: NA
v_gene: TRBV5-1
abundance: few
j_gene: TRBJ2-1

CDR3aa: CASSFLPGGSFQETQYF
CDR3nt: TGCGCCAGCAGCTTCCTGCCCGGGGGGAGTTTCCAAGAGACCCAGTACTTC
len: 17
d_gene: TRBD2
v_gene: TRBV5-1
abundance: NA
j_gene: TRBJ2-5

CDR3aa: CATSDTHNEQFF
CDR3nt: TGTGCCACCAGTGATACCCACAATGAGCAGTTCTTC
len: 12
d_gene: NA
v_gene: TRBV24-1
abundance: NA
j_gene: TRBJ2-1

CDR3aa: CASSLTWDSYEQYF
CDR3nt: TGCGCCAGCAGCTTGACGTGGGACTCCTACGAGCAGTACTTC
len: 14
d_gene: NA
v_gene: TRBV5-1
abundance: few
j_gene: TRBJ2-7

CDR3aa: CASSQDPSEGRGGFNEQFF
CDR3nt: TGCGCCAGCAGCCAAGATCCCTCGGAGGGGCGGGGAGGTTTCAATGAGCAGTTCTTC
len: 19
d_gene: NA
v_gene: TRBV4-1
abundance: few
j_gene: TRBJ2-1

CDR3aa: CSARWGAEAFF
CDR3nt: TGCAGTGCTAGGTGGGGGGCTGAAGCTTTCTTT
len: 11
d_gene: NA
v_gene: TRBV20-1
abundance: NA
j_gene: TRBJ1-1

CDR3aa: CASSPRLDSSYNEQFF
CDR3nt: TGTGCCAGCTCACCCCGACTAGACTCCTCCTACAATGAGCAGTTCTTC
len: 16
d_gene: NA
v_gene: TRBV18
abundance: few
j_gene: TRBJ2-1

CDR3aa: CASSPEPAGAGEETQYF
CDR3nt: TGTGCCAGCAGCCCCGAGCCAGCGGGGGCCGGAGAAGAGACCCAGTACTTC
len: 17
d_gene: TRBD2
v_gene: TRBV7-2
abundance: few
j_gene: TRBJ2-5

CDR3aa: CSATESGDTQYF
CDR3nt: TGCAGTGCTACAGAGTCCGGGGATACGCAGTATTTT
len: 12
d_gene: NA
v_gene: TRBV20-1
abundance: NA
j_gene: TRBJ2-3

CDR3aa: CATSDTGTSRDTQYF
CDR3nt: TGTGCCACCAGTGATACCGGGACTAGCAGAGATACGCAGTATTTT
len: 15
d_gene: TRBD2
v_gene: TRBV24-1
abundance: NA
j_gene: TRBJ2-3

CDR3aa: CASSPSSGSYEQYF
CDR3nt: TGTGCCAGCTCACCATCCTCAGGAAGCTACGAGCAGTACTTC
len: 14
d_gene: NA
v_gene: TRBV18
abundance: NA
j_gene: TRBJ2-7

CDR3aa: CSARKGTESYEQYF
CDR3nt: TGCAGTGCGCGAAAGGGGACGGAGTCCTACGAGCAGTACTTC
len: 14
d_gene: NA
v_gene: TRBV20-1
abundance: NA
j_gene: TRBJ2-7